This T cell receptor (beta chain) originates from a study of blood T cell repertoires in COVID-19. V shed 4 bases and J shed 0 bases, with 13 bases lying between them. The CDR3 consists of 15 residues. Germline CDR1 and CDR2: SGHKS and YYEKEE (reference sequence). Sequencing used immunoSEQ multiplex PCR; TCRdb keeps in-frame clones, though not all of them. The sample holds fewer than 150,000 clones, around four fifths seen once. This TCR came from a man aged 25 to 40 who had recovered from COVID-19. The chain has TRBV5-5 and TRBJ1-2, with D possibly TRBD1 on 5 matching bases. The material sequenced was PBMCs or T cells enriched from blood (not recorded which). In DNA form, the CDR3 reads TGTGCCAGCAGCACGACAGAGCTAACTAACTATGGCTACACCTTC. Its protein is CASSTTELTNYGYTF.